One and the same sample provided the 20 T cell receptor beta chains below, sequenced in a study of blood T cell repertoires in COVID-19. TCRdb keeps only in-frame clones here, not all; method: immunoSEQ multiplex PCR. This sample yields 150,000 to 200,000 clones, of which approximately 79% are seen a single time; about 3% belongs to the top ten. Sequenced: peripheral blood. The receptors come from a woman older than 75 with acute or convalescent COVID-19.

This clone was observed a handful of times. The chain carries TRBV18 and TRBJ1-3, with unresolved D. V lost 1 base and J lost 4, with 23 bases in between. This CDR3 has 19 residues. Germline V gene sequence: CDR1 KGHSH, CDR2 LQKENI. DNA for the CDR3: TGTGCCAGCTCACCACGCGGAAAAGGCTCCTTCTTGACCGGAAACACCATATATTTT. Protein: CASSPRGKGSFLTGNTIYF.

This clone was detected only a few times. V is TRBV12-3 or TRBV12-4 and J is TRBJ1-1; D unresolved. The CDR3 covers 13 residues. Trimming stripped 7 bases from V and 5 bases from J, with 14 bases between. The DNA for the CDR3 is TGTGCCAGCACCCTCCTTGGGAGGACTGAAGCTTTCTTT. Translated: CASTLLGRTEAFF.

The chain recombines TRBV2 with TRBJ2-5; 9 bases line up with TRBD2. This CDR3 spans 16 amino acids. Losses at the gene ends were 6 bases for V and 2 bases for J; bases not matched to a gene: 10. The germline CDR1 and CDR2 sequences are SNHLY and FYNNEI. CDR3 sequence reads: CASSPTSGVLQETQYF. CDR3 in DNA: TGTGCCAGCAGCCCGACTAGCGGAGTCCTTCAAGAGACCCAGTACTTC.

This clone was counted a single time. V is TRBV27 and J is TRBJ1-3, with 7 bases that match TRBD1. The V gene's germline CDR1 is MNHEY and CDR2 SMNVEV (reference sequence). The CDR3 length is 15 residues. V trimming: 5 bases; J trimming: 4 bases; junction bases outside the gene matches: 8. The CDR3 bases are TGTGCCAGCAGTCCCAGGACAGGCGACGGAAACACCATATATTTT. Its protein product is CASSPRTGDGNTIYF.

This clone has just a few counts. The chain recombines TRBV2 with TRBJ2-5, with 9 bases lining up with TRBD2. V lost 4 bases to trimming and J lost 1 base; unmatched junction nucleotides: 4. Germline CDR1 SNHLY, CDR2 FYNNEI. The CDR3 runs to 15 residues. This chain's CDR3 is CASSGLAGPQETQYF. CDR3 nucleotides: TGTGCCAGCAGTGGGCTAGCGGGACCCCAAGAGACCCAGTACTTC.

This chain links TRBV5-6 with TRBJ2-2; D perhaps matches TRBD1 (5 bases). V lost 4 bases to trimming and J lost 1 base, with 11 bases between them. The CDR3 covers 15 residues. Germline V gene sequence: CDR1 SGHDT, CDR2 YYEEEE. CDR3 protein: CASSGRGWNTGELFF. For the CDR3, the DNA is TGTGCCAGCAGCGGTAGGGGATGGAACACCGGGGAGCTGTTTTTT. The entire variable domain, with the rest obtained from reference TRBV5-6 and TRBJ2-2, is as follows: DAGVTQSPTHLIKTRGQQVTLRCSPKSGHDTVSWYQQALGQGPQFIFQYYEEEERQRGNFPDRFSGHQFPNYSSELNVNALLLGDSALYLCASSGRGWNTGELFFGEGSRLTVL.

This clone came up once. The V call is TRBV6-1, the J call TRBJ2-3; 7 bases are a match to TRBD2. J lost 2 bases, V lost 4 bases, and 9 bases had no gene match. Germline loops: CDR1 MNHNS, CDR2 SASEGT. The CDR3 length is 16 residues. CDR3 bases: TGTGCCAGCAGTGGGTTAGAGCGGGACTACACAGATACGCAGTATTTT. Its translation: CASSGLERDYTDTQYF.

The J gene is TRBJ1-5, the V gene TRBV5-3, with D possibly being TRBD1 (5 bases). TRBV5-3 is known as an ORF, though its function is uncertain. Between the trimmed V and J ends, which lost 1 base and 5 bases, there was a span of 16 bases. This CDR3 comprises 16 residues. The CDR3 loop is CARSLYQGGSDQPQHF. In DNA form, the CDR3 reads TGTGCCAGAAGCTTGTATCAGGGCGGGAGTGATCAGCCCCAGCATTTT.

The J gene is TRBJ2-7, the V gene TRBV6-5, with 11 bases fitting TRBD1. The V gene's germline CDR1 is MNHEY and CDR2 SVGAGI. CDR3 length: 15 residues. Losses at the gene ends were 5 bases for V and 4 bases for J; bases not matched to a gene: 7. For the CDR3, the DNA is TGTGCCAGCAGTAGAACCCGGGACAGGGGGTACGAGCAGTACTTC. Encoded protein: CASSRTRDRGYEQYF.

This clone was found a few times. This chain connects TRBV29-1 to TRBJ1-1, with D possibly matching TRBD1 (6 bases). CDR1 and CDR2 (germline): SQVTM, ANQGSEA. The germline V and J ends were trimmed by 4 bases and 5 bases, with 14 bases remaining between them. The length of the CDR3 is 13 residues. The CDR3 loop reads CSVVVQGETEAFF. In nucleotides, the CDR3 is TGCAGCGTTGTAGTACAGGGTGAAACTGAAGCTTTCTTT. The variable domain in full, with the rest retrieved from reference TRBV29-1 and TRBJ1-1, is SAVISQKPSRDICQRGTSLTIQCQVDSQVTMMFWYRQQPGQSLTLIATANQGSEATYESGFVIDKFPISRPNLTFSTLTVSNMSPEDSSIYLCSVVVQGETEAFFGQGTRLTVV.

The V call is TRBV5-1, the J call TRBJ2-7, with 8 bases lining up with TRBD2. This CDR3 is 16 amino acids long. The V gene's germline CDR1 is SGHRS and CDR2 YFSETQ. The trim removed 3 bases at V and 6 bases at J, leaving 14 bases unmatched. The CDR3 nucleotides read TGCGCCAGCAGCTCCCTCCGAGAAGCGGGAGACCCCGAGCAGTACTTC. Residues: CASSSLREAGDPEQYF. The full variable domain, in which reference TRBV5-1 and TRBJ2-7 provide the parts outside the CDR3, is KAGVTQTPRYLIKTRGQQVTLSCSPISGHRSVSWYQQTPGQGLQFLFEYFSETQRNKGNFPGRFSGRQFSNSRSEMNVSTLELGDSALYLCASSSLREAGDPEQYFGPGTRLTVT.

The chain combines TRBV6-5 with TRBJ2-7; 10 bases line up with TRBD2. The germline V gene has CDR1 MNHEY and CDR2 SVGAGI. Trimming removed 7 bases from V and 7 bases from J; junction bases left unmatched: 13. CDR3 size: 15 residues. The CDR3 DNA reads TGTGCCAGCATGGGTAGCGGGAGCGGGAGGGGGGAGCAGTACTTC. Encoded protein: CASMGSGSGRGEQYF.

The sample holds one count of this clone. The chain has TRBV11-1 and TRBJ2-5; 13 bases fit TRBD2. CDR3 length: 15 residues. J gave up 4 bases and V 6 bases, and 5 bases lay outside the gene matches. Germline lookup yields CDR1 SGHAT and CDR2 FQDESV (reference sequence). This CDR3 reads CASSQGLAGVETQYF. As DNA, the CDR3 is TGTGCCAGCAGTCAAGGACTAGCGGGAGTAGAGACCCAGTACTTC.

V usage is TRBV7-9 and J usage is TRBJ1-1; tentatively, D is TRBD1 (5 bases). The CDR3 contains 14 residues. Per the germline V gene, CDR1 is SEHNR and CDR2 is FQNEAQ (reference sequence). The V gene lost 2 bases and the J gene lost 4 bases, with 11 bases spanning the gap. In DNA form, the CDR3 reads TGTGCCAGCAGCTTACATGAGGGACTCACTGAAGCTTTCTTT. Amino acid sequence: CASSLHEGLTEAFF.

V is TRBV28 and J is TRBJ2-7, with D perhaps matching TRBD2 (5 bases). This CDR3 contains 17 residues. Per the germline V gene, CDR1 is MDHEN and CDR2 is SYDVKM. V lost 8 bases, J lost 4 bases, and 27 bases lay in between. CDR3 nucleotide sequence: TGTGCCAGCCGACCGGGGAGCGGTCCTTGGAGATCGTACGAGCAGTACTTC. It codes for CASRPGSGPWRSYEQYF. The full variable domain, with the rest looked up from reference TRBV28 and TRBJ2-7, is DVKVTQSSRYLVKRTGEKVFLECVQDMDHENMFWYRQDPGLGLRLIYFSYDVKMKEKGDIPEGYSVSREKKERFSLILESASTNQTSMYLCASRPGSGPWRSYEQYFGPGTRLTVT.

The chain has TRBV7-2 and TRBJ2-3; 9 bases fit TRBD2. The ends lost 5 bases at V and 0 bases at J; junction bases unmatched: 6. Germline V CDR1 and CDR2: SGHTA, FQGNSA. CDR3 size: 16 residues. CDR3 DNA: TGTGCCAGCAGCGTAATCACTAGCGGGAGCACAGATACGCAGTATTTT. Translated: CASSVITSGSTDTQYF.

The rearrangement links TRBV7-7 to TRBJ2-3, with a tentative D call TRBD1 (6 bases). The CDR3 spans 13 residues. CDR1 and CDR2 (germline): SSHAT, FNYEAQ (reference sequence). V was pared by 5 bases and J by 4 bases, with 10 bases between. DNA of the CDR3: TGTGCCAGCAGCCTGGGACAATCAGATACGCAGTATTTT. The encoded protein is CASSLGQSDTQYF.

The V and J genes are TRBV7-9 and TRBJ1-3; no definite D call. The V and J ends lost 8 bases and 0 bases respectively, with 14 bases between them. The CDR3 consists of 15 residues. Germline-derived CDR1 and CDR2 are SEHNR and FQNEAQ (reference sequence). The CDR3: CASAQIEYSGNTIYF. CDR3 DNA: TGTGCCAGCGCCCAGATCGAATACTCTGGAAACACCATATATTTT.

This clone occurred a few times. The V gene is TRBV6-1, the J gene TRBJ2-3, with 7 bases lining up with TRBD2. Germline V lookup: CDR1 MNHNS, CDR2 SASEGT. Trimming cost V 0 bases and J 1 base; bases outside gene matches: 4. CDR3 length: 16 amino acids. The CDR3 region has the DNA TGTGCCAGCAGTGAAGCCCTAGCGGTTCGCACAGATACGCAGTATTTT. It encodes CASSEALAVRTDTQYF.

The chain carries TRBV28 and TRBJ2-7, with unresolved D. Germline CDR1 MDHEN, CDR2 SYDVKM. V was clipped by 6 bases and J by 5 bases, with 11 bases between them. The CDR3 is 12 residues long. The CDR3 DNA is TGTGCCAGCAGCCTCACTGGTAACGAGCAGTACTTC. Protein sequence: CASSLTGNEQYF.